This record looks at one TCR beta chain sequence and its context. The antigen is not known. Produced via immunoSEQ multiplex PCR; TCRdb's table is partial and in-frame only. The sample holds 130,000 or so clones; 93% are singletons and the top ten take 0.91%. The entry originates in a study of T cell responses to AZD1222 COVID-19 vaccine. Points from the study as a whole: Within unmutated variant regions lay the reported targets of nearly half of spike-specific TCRs. The donor group comprised mostly white British people and more females; the analysis possibly underestimated clonal diversity. Among AZD1222 vaccinees, only six or seven were seropositive at baseline. Vaccine-related CD4 TCRs covered spike, predominating at 160-218 and 743-854.

The CDR3 has 14 amino acids. Trimming removed 6 bases at V and 2 bases at J, with 10 bases between. Germline loops: CDR1 MNHEY, CDR2 SVGAGI. The chain employs TRBV6-5 and TRBJ1-4; no definite D call. Here the sequenced sample was peripheral blood, taken on day 0 of MenACWY control vaccination. The origin of this receptor is an adult in good health. Here the CDR3 DNA reads TGTGCCAGCAGCCCGGTATATACTAATGAAAAACTGTTTTTT. Its protein product is CASSPVYTNEKLFF.